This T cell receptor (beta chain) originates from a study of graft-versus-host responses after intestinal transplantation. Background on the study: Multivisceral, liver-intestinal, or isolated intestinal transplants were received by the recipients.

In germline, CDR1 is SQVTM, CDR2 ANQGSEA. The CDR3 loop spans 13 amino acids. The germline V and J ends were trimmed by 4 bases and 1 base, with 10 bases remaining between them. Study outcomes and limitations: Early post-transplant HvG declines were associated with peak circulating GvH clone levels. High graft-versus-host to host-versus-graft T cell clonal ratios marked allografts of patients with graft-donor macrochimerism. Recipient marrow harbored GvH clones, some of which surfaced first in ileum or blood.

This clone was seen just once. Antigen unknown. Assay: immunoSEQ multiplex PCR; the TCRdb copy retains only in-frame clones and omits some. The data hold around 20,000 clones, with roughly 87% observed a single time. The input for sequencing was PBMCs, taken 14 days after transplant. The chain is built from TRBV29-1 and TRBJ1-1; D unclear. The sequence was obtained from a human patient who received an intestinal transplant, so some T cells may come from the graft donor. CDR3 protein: CSVVRGWNTEAFF. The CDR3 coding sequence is TGCAGCGTTGTCCGCGGGTGGAACACTGAAGCTTTCTTT. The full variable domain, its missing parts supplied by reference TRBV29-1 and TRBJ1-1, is SAVISQKPSRDICQRGTSLTIQCQVDSQVTMMFWYRQQPGQSLTLIATANQGSEATYESGFVIDKFPISRPNLTFSTLTVSNMSPEDSSIYLCSVVRGWNTEAFFGQGTRLTVV.